The rows below give T cell receptor beta chains drawn from one sample of a study of cytomegalovirus exposure and HLA in healthy donors. Using immunoSEQ multiplex PCR, the repertoire was profiled, and TCRdb retains in-frame clones only, with some absent. The sample consists of 80,000 to 95,000 clones, more than 75% of them appearing once. What was sequenced was PBMCs. All receptors come from a woman aged 40 to 50 in good health and CMV-seropositive. Both conserved end residues are part of each CDR3. Fields, in order: V gene, clone size, J gene, D gene, CDR3 DNA, CDR3 protein. The D gene is left open where the match is weak. Not all rows give a size; the values are once, few, many and, for expanded clones, a class.

v_gene: TRBV25-1; abundance: NA; j_gene: TRBJ1-5; d_gene: NA; CDR3nt: TGTGCCAGCAGTGAGGGAGGGGGACGGCAGCCCCAGCATTTT; CDR3aa: CASSEGGGRQPQHF
v_gene: TRBV27; abundance: NA; j_gene: TRBJ1-2; d_gene: TRBD1; CDR3nt: TGTGCCAGCAGTTCCCGGGACAGGGATGGCTACACCTTC; CDR3aa: CASSSRDRDGYTF
v_gene: TRBV18; abundance: NA; j_gene: TRBJ1-2; d_gene: NA; CDR3nt: TGTGCCAGCTCCCAAGGCGCAGGGGAGACCTATGGCTACACCTTC; CDR3aa: CASSQGAGETYGYTF
v_gene: TRBV5-1; abundance: few; j_gene: TRBJ2-3; d_gene: NA; CDR3nt: TGCGCCAGTGCGGACTACTCACCGACAGATACGCAGTATTTT; CDR3aa: CASADYSPTDTQYF
v_gene: TRBV29-1; abundance: NA; j_gene: TRBJ2-1; d_gene: NA; CDR3nt: TGCAGCGTTGCCACAGGGTTTCTAGGGCTCAATGAGCAGTTCTTC; CDR3aa: CSVATGFLGLNEQFF
v_gene: TRBV6-6; abundance: NA; j_gene: TRBJ2-1; d_gene: NA; CDR3nt: TGTGCCAGCAGTGAGACAGGTATATACAATGAGCAGTTCTTC; CDR3aa: CASSETGIYNEQFF
v_gene: TRBV28; abundance: NA; j_gene: TRBJ1-4; d_gene: NA; CDR3nt: TGTGCCAGCAGCCCAAGCCAGGGAAACCGTGAAAAACTGTTTTTT; CDR3aa: CASSPSQGNREKLFF
v_gene: TRBV19; abundance: NA; j_gene: TRBJ1-1; d_gene: NA; CDR3nt: TGTGCCAGTAGTATGTGGTACGACGGGTTGTCTTTCTTT; CDR3aa: CASSMWYDGLSFF
v_gene: TRBV7-6; abundance: once; j_gene: TRBJ2-7; d_gene: TRBD2; CDR3nt: TGTGCCAGCAGCTTAGAAGCGGGGACCTACGAGCAGTACTTC; CDR3aa: CASSLEAGTYEQYF
v_gene: TRBV19; abundance: few; j_gene: TRBJ1-5; d_gene: TRBD1; CDR3nt: TGTGCCAGTAGTATAGAGGGGTCGACAGGGATTCAGCCCCAGCATTTT; CDR3aa: CASSIEGSTGIQPQHF
v_gene: TRBV6-4; abundance: NA; j_gene: TRBJ2-7; d_gene: NA; CDR3nt: TGTGCCAGCACGGTCGGAACTAGATACGAGCAGTACTTC; CDR3aa: CASTVGTRYEQYF
v_gene: TRBV10-3; abundance: NA; j_gene: TRBJ1-4; d_gene: TRBD1; CDR3nt: TGTGCCATCAGTGAAACAGGGGTAGATAATGAAAAACTGTTTTTT; CDR3aa: CAISETGVDNEKLFF
v_gene: TRBV11-2; abundance: few; j_gene: TRBJ1-1; d_gene: NA; CDR3nt: TGTGCCAGCACCCCCGGGGGGATTAACACTGAAGCTTTCTTT; CDR3aa: CASTPGGINTEAFF
v_gene: TRBV4-2; abundance: NA; j_gene: TRBJ1-2; d_gene: TRBD1; CDR3nt: TGTGCCAGCAGCCAAGATCTTGCAGGGGGCCTTGGCTACACCTTC; CDR3aa: CASSQDLAGGLGYTF
v_gene: TRBV5-4; abundance: NA; j_gene: TRBJ1-2; d_gene: TRBD1; CDR3nt: TGTGCCAGCAGCTCGGACAGGGGGCAAGTCTATGGCTACACATTC; CDR3aa: CASSSDRGQVYGYTF